This TCR beta chain was sequenced during a study of cytomegalovirus exposure and HLA in healthy donors. As concerns this clone: Its matching antigen is unknown.

Whole-study findings and limits: Common viral pathogens (according to a later analysis) appeared linked to several of the most significant clusters. After further analysis at a later stage, roughly 15,000 TCR beta sequences were associated with HLA alleles at 0.05 false discovery rate.

Looked up from germline, CDR1 is SGHRS and CDR2 is YFSETQ. V shed 4 bases, J shed 8 bases, and the junction held 6 bases outside the gene matches. The CDR3 has 14 residues. Amplification used 60 Vbeta primers and 13 Jbeta primers. Sequenced by immunoSEQ multiplex PCR; TCRdb stores in-frame clones only, minus some. This table has 180,000 or so clones, about 79% appearing once. This TCR was sampled from a man aged 40-49 years in good health and CMV-seropositive. Material: PBMCs. The genes are TRBV5-1 and TRBJ2-1; 10 bases line up with TRBD2. This chain's CDR3 is CASSPSGRDDEQFF. Here the CDR3 DNA reads TGCGCCAGCAGCCCGAGCGGGAGGGACGATGAGCAGTTCTTC.